This T cell receptor beta chain stems from a study of T cells in localized non-small cell lung cancer. Assay: immunoSEQ multiplex PCR; the TCRdb copy retains only in-frame clones and omits some. The sample holds some 78,000 clones, around four fifths seen once. A remark on this clone: Antigen: not known.

Findings and limits, study-wide: Measurement of T cell clonality placed uninvolved adjacent lung highest, above the level in tumor.

Germline CDR1 is SEHNR and CDR2 is FQNEAQ (reference sequence). CDR3 size: 15 residues. V dropped 1 base and J dropped 7; count of bases not matched to a gene: 7. The clonotype comes from a man aged 35 to 69 with stage I lung adenocarcinoma. The V call is TRBV7-9, the J call TRBJ2-1; TRBD2 aligns across 7 bases. The specimen comprised peripheral blood, sampled before any cancer treatment. The CDR3 sequence is CASSLESGGWNEQFF. Here the CDR3 DNA reads TGTGCCAGCAGCTTAGAGTCGGGAGGATGGAATGAGCAGTTCTTC.